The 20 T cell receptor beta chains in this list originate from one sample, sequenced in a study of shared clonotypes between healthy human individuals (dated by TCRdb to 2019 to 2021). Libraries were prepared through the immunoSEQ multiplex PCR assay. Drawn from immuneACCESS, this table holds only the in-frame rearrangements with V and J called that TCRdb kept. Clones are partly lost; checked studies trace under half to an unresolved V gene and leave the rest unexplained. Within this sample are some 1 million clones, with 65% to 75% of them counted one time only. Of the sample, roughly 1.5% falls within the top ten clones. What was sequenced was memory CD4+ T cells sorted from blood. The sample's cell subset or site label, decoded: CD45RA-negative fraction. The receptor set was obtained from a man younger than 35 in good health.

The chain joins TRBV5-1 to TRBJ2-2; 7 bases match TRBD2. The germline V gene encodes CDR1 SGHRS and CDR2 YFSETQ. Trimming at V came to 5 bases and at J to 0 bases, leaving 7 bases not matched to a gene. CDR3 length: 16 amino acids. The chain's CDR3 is CASSPFLAANTGELFF. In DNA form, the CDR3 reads TGCGCCAGCAGTCCCTTTCTAGCGGCGAACACCGGGGAGCTGTTTTTT.

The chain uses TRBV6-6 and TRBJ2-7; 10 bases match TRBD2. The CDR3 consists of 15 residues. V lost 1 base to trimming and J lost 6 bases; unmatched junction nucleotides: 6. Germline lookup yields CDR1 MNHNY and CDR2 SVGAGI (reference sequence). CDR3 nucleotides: TGTGCCAGCAGTTACTTCCTAGCGGGAGAGGGCGAGCAGTACTTC. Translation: CASSYFLAGEGEQYF.

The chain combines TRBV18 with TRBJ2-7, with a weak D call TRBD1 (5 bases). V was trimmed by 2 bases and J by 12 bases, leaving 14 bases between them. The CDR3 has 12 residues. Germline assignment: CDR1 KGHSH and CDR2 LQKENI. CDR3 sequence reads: CASSPGQGSAYF. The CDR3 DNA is TGTGCCAGCTCACCAGGGCAGGGAAGTGCGTACTTC.

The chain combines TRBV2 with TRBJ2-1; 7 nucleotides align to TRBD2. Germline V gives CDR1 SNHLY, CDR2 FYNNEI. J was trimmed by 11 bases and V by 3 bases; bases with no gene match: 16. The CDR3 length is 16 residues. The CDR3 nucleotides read TGTGCCAGCAGTGATCCGGGGGGAGGACAACGAATGAAGCAGTTCTTC. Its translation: CASSDPGGGQRMKQFF.

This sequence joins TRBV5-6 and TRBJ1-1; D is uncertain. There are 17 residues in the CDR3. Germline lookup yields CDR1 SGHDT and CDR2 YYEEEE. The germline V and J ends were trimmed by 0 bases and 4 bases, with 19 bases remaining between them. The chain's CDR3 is CASSLALRRTATTEAFF. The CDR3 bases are TGTGCCAGCAGCTTGGCCTTACGACGAACAGCAACCACTGAAGCTTTCTTT. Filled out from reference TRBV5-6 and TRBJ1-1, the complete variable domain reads DAGVTQSPTHLIKTRGQQVTLRCSPKSGHDTVSWYQQALGQGPQFIFQYYEEEERQRGNFPDRFSGHQFPNYSSELNVNALLLGDSALYLCASSLALRRTATTEAFFGQGTRLTVV.

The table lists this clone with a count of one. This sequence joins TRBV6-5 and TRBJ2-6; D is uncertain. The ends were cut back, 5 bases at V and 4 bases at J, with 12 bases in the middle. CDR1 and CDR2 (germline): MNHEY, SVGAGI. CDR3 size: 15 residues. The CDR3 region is CASSPDHPGANVLTF. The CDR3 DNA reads TGTGCCAGCAGTCCCGACCACCCGGGGGCCAACGTCCTGACTTTC.

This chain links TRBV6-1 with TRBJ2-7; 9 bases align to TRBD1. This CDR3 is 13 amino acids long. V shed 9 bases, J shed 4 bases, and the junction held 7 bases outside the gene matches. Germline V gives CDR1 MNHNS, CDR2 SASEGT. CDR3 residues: CASTGTGLYEQYF. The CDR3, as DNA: TGTGCCAGTACCGGGACAGGGCTATACGAGCAGTACTTC.

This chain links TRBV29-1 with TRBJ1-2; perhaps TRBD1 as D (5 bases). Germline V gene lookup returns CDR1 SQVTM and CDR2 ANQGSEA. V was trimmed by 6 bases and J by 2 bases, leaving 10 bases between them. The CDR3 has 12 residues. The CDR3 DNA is TGCAGCGTCACCCAGGGAAACTATGGCTACACCTTC. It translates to CSVTQGNYGYTF. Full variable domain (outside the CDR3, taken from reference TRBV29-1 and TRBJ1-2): SAVISQKPSRDICQRGTSLTIQCQVDSQVTMMFWYRQQPGQSLTLIATANQGSEATYESGFVIDKFPISRPNLTFSTLTVSNMSPEDSSIYLCSVTQGNYGYTFGSGTRLTVV.

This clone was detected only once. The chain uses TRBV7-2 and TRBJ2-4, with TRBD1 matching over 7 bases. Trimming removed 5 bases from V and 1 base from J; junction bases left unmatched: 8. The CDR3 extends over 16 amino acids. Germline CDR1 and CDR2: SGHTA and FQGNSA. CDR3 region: CASSLQTGSAKNIQYF. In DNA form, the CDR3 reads TGTGCCAGCAGCCTTCAGACAGGGAGTGCCAAAAACATTCAGTACTTC.

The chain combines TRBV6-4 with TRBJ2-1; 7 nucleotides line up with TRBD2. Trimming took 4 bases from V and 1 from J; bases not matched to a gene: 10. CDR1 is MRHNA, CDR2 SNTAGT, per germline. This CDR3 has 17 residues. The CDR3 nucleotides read TGTGCCAGCAGTGGGGGGGGAGCGGTTCGTTCCTACAATGAGCAGTTCTTC. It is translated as CASSGGGAVRSYNEQFF.

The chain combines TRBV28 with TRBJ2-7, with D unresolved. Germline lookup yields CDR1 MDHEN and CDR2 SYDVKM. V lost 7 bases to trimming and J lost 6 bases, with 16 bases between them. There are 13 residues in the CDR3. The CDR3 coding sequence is TGTGCCAGCACCTCCCCGGCTCCCGGCGAGCAGTACTTC. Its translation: CASTSPAPGEQYF.

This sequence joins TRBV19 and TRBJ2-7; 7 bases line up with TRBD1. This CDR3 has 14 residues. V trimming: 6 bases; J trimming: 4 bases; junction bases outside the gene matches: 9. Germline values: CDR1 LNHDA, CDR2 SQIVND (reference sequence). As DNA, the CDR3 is TGTGCCAGTAGCCCTAGACAGGGCCCTTACGAGCAGTACTTC. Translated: CASSPRQGPYEQYF.

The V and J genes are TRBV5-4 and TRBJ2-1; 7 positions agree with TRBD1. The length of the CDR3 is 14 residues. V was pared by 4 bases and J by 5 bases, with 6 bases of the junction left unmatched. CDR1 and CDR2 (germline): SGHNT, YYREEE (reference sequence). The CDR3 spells CASSHQGDNNEQFF. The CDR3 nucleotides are TGTGCCAGCAGCCATCAGGGGGACAACAATGAGCAGTTCTTC.

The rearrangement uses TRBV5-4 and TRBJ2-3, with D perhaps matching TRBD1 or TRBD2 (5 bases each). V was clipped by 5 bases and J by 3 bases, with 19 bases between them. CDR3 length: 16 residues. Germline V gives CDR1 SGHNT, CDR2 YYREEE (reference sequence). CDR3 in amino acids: CASRRGDPLSTDTQYF. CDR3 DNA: TGTGCCAGCAGGAGAGGGGACCCCTTATCGACAGATACGCAGTATTTT.

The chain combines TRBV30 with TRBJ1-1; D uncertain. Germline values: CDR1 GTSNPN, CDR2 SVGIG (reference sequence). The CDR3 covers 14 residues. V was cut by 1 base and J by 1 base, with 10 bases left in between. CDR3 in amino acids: CAWSDWSRNTEAFF. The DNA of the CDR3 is TGTGCCTGGAGTGATTGGTCCCGGAACACTGAAGCTTTCTTT.

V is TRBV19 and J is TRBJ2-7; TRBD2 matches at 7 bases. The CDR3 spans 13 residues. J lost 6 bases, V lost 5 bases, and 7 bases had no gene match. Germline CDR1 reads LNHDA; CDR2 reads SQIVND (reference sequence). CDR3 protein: CASSSRTSAEQYF. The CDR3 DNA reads TGTGCCAGTAGTTCCAGGACTAGTGCCGAGCAGTACTTC.

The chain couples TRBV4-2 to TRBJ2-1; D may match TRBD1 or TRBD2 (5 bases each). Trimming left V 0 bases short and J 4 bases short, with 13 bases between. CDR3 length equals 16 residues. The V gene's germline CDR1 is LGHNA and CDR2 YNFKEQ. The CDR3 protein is CASSQERGTSYNEQFF. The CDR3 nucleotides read TGTGCCAGCAGCCAAGAGAGGGGAACTAGTTACAATGAGCAGTTCTTC.

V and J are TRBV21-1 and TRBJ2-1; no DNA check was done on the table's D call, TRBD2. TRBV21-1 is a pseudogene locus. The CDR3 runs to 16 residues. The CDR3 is CASSKDVSGSWNEQFF. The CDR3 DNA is TGTGCCAGCAGCAAAGACGTAAGCGGGTCTTGGAATGAGCAGTTCTTC.

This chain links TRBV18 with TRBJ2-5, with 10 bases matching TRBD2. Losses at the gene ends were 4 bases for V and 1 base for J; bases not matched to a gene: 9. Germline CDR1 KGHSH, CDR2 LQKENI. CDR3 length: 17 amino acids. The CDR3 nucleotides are TGTGCCAGCTCACAACTCCCTCTAGCGGGAGTCCAAGAGACCCAGTACTTC. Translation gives CASSQLPLAGVQETQYF.

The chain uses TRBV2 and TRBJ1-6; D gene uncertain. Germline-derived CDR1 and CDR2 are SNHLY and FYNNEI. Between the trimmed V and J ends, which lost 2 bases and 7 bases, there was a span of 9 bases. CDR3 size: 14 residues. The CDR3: CASSERAQNSPLHF. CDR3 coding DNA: TGTGCCAGCAGTGAACGGGCTCAGAATTCACCCCTCCACTTT. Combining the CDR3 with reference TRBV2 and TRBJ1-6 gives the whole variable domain EPEVTQTPSHQVTQMGQEVILRCVPISNHLYFYWYRQILGQKVEFLVSFYNNEISEKSEIFDDQFSVERPDGSNFTLKIRSTKLEDSAMYFCASSERAQNSPLHFGNGTRLTVT.